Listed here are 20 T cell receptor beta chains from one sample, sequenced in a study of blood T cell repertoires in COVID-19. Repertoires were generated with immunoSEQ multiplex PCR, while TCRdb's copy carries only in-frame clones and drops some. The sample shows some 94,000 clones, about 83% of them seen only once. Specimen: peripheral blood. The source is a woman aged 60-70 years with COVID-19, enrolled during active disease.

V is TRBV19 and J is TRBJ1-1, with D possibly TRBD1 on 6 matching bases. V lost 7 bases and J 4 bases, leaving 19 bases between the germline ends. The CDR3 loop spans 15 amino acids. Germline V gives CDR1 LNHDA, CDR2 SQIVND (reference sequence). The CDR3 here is CASTDTGNVGTEAFF. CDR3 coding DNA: TGTGCCAGTACTGACACAGGGAATGTGGGCACTGAAGCTTTCTTT.

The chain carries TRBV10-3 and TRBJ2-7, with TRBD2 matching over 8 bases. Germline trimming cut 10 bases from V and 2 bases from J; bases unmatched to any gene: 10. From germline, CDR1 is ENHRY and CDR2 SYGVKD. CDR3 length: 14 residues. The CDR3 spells CATGREVGTYEQYF. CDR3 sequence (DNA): TGTGCCACCGGGCGGGAGGTCGGGACCTACGAGCAGTACTTC.

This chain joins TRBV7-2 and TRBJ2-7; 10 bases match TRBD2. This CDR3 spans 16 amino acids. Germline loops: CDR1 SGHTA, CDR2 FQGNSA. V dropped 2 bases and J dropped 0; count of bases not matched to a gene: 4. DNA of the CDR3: TGTGCCAGCAGCTTACTTAGCGGGGGGCCCTCCTACGAGCAGTACTTC. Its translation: CASSLLSGGPSYEQYF.

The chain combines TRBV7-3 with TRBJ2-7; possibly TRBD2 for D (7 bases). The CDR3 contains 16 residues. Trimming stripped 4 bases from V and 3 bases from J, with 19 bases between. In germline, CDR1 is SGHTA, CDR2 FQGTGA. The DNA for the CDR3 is TGTGCCAGCAGCTCGGGTCCCGGGGGGCCGGACTACGAGCAGTACTTC. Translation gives CASSSGPGGPDYEQYF.

CDR3 residues: CASSGQADTQYF. The CDR3 region has the DNA TGTGCCAGCAGCGGCCAGGCAGATACGCAGTATTTT. The V gene is TRBV9, the J gene TRBJ2-3; D remains unclear. The length of the CDR3 is 12 residues. Looked up from germline, CDR1 is SGDLS and CDR2 is YYNGEE. With 3 bases removed from V and 4 bases from J, the gap between germline ends came to 6 bases.

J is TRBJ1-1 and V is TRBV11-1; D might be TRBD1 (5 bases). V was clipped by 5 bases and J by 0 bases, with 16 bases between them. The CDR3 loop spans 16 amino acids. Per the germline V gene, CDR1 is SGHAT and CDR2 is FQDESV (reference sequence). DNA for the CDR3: TGTGCCAGCAGCCCCCAGTGGGGGGGAATGAACACTGAAGCTTTCTTT. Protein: CASSPQWGGMNTEAFF.

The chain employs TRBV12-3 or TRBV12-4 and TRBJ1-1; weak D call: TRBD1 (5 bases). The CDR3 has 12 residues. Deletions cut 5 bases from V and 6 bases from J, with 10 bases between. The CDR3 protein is CASSKWGAEAFF. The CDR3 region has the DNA TGTGCCAGCAGTAAATGGGGGGCTGAAGCTTTCTTT.

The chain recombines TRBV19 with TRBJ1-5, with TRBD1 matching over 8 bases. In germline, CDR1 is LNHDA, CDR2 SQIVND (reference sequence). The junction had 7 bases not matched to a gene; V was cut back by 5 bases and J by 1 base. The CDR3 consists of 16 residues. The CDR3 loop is CASSAKDRGSNQPQHF. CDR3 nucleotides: TGTGCCAGTAGTGCGAAAGACAGGGGAAGCAATCAGCCCCAGCATTTT.

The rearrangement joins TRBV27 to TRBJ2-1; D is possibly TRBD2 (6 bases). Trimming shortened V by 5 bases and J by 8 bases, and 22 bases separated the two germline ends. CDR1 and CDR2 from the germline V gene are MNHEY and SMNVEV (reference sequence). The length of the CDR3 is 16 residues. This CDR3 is CASSPGGALQVYEQFF. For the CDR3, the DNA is TGTGCCAGCAGTCCGGGCGGGGCCCTTCAAGTCTATGAGCAGTTCTTC.

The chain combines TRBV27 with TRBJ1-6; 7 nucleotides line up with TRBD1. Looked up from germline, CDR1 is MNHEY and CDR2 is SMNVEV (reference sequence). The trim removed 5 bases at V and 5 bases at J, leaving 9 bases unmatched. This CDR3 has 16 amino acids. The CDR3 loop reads CASSKRQGFHNSPLHF. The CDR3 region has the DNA TGTGCCAGCAGTAAAAGACAGGGTTTCCATAATTCACCCCTCCACTTT.

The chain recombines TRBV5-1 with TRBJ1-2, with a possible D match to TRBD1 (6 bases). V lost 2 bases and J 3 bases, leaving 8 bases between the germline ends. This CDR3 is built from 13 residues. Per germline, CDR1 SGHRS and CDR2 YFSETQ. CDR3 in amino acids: CASSFHRDYGYTF. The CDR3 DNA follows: TGCGCCAGCAGCTTTCACAGGGACTATGGCTACACCTTC.

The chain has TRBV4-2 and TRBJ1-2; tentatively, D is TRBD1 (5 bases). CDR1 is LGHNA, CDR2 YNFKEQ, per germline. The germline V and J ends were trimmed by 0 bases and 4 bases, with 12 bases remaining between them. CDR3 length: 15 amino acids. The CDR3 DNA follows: TGTGCCAGCAGCCAAGATCGGGAGGGGCGCTATGGCTACACCTTC. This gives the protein CASSQDREGRYGYTF.

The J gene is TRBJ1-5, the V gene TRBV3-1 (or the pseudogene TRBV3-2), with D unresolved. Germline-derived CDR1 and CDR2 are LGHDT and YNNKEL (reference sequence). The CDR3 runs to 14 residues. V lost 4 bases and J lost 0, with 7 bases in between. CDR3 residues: CASSPQSSNQPQHF. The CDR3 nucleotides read TGTGCCAGCAGCCCACAGAGTAGCAATCAGCCCCAGCATTTT.

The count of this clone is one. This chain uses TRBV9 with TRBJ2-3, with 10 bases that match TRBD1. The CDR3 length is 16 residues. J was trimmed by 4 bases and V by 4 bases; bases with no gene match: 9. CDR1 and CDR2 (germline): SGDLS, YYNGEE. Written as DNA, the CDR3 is TGTGCCAGCAGCACGGGACAGGGGTTGAGGTCAGATACGCAGTATTTT. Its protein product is CASSTGQGLRSDTQYF.

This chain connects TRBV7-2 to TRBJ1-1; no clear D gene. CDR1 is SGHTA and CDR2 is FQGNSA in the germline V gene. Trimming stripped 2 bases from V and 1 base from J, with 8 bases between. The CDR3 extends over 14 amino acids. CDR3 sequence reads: CASSLRRENTEAFF. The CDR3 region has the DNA TGTGCCAGCAGCTTACGGCGGGAGAACACTGAAGCTTTCTTT.

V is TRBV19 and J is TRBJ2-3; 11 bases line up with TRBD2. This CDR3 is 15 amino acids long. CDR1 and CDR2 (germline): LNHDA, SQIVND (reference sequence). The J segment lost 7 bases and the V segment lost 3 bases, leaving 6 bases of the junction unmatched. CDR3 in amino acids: CASSIPSGGRNTQYF. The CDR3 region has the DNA TGTGCCAGTAGTATCCCTAGCGGGGGGCGAAATACGCAGTATTTT.

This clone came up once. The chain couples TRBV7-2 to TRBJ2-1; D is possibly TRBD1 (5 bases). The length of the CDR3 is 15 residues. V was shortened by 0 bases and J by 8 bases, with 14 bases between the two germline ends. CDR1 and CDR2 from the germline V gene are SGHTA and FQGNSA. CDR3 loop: CASSLAIAGSDEQFF. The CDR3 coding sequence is TGTGCCAGCAGCTTAGCGATAGCAGGGTCGGATGAGCAGTTCTTC.

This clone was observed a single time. In DNA form, the CDR3 reads TGTGCCAGCAGTCTCCTGGGGGGTTACGAGCAGTACTTC. It encodes CASSLLGGYEQYF. The chain links TRBV27 to TRBJ2-7; D may be TRBD2 (6 bases). V lost 5 bases to trimming and J lost 4 bases, with 12 bases between them. CDR3 length equals 13 residues. The germline gives CDR1 MNHEY, CDR2 SMNVEV (reference sequence).

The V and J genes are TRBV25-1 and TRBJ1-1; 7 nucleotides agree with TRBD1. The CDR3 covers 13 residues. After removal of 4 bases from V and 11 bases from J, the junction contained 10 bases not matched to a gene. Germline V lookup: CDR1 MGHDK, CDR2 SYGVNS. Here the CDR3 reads CASSGTGAGGAFF. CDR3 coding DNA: TGTGCCAGCAGTGGAACAGGGGCTGGGGGGGCTTTCTTT.

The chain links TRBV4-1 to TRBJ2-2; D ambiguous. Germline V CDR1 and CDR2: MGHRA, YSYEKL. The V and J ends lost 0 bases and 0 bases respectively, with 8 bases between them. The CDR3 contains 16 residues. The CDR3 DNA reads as TGCGCCAGCAGCCAAGAGGGCCTACCGAACACCGGGGAGCTGTTTTTT. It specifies CASSQEGLPNTGELFF.